The next 31 T cell receptor gamma chains were all read from a single sample in a study of gamma-delta T cells after stem cell transplantation. TCRdb called clones anew from the RT-PCR reads with CATT. The table shows around 210 gamma-chain clones, with about a sixth occurring only once. Sequenced sample: gamma-delta T cells. Every receptor here comes from a human donor. It is not recorded whose cells these are; they may come from a transplant donor.

This clone is large within its sample. A single base separates this from a much larger clone, so it may be a read error. Other DNA sequences in the same sample also yield this CDR3. The rearrangement joins TRGV9 to TRGJP. No J gene was available from TCRdb, and it was assigned here by a germline match of the DNA. The length of the CDR3 is 16 residues. Losses at the gene ends were 0 bases for V and 7 bases for J; bases not matched to a gene: 3. From germline, CDR1 is GITISATS and CDR2 ISYDGTV (reference sequence). The CDR3 loop reads CALWEVQELGKKIKVF. The CDR3 DNA follows: TGTGCCTTGTGGGAGGTGCAGGAGTTGGGCAAAAAAATCAAGGTATTT.

The chain employs TRGV9 and TRGJP. The J gene was not available in TCRdb and was assigned here by matching the DNA to germline segments. This CDR3 has 17 residues. Germline V gives CDR1 GITISATS, CDR2 ISYDGTV (reference sequence). J lost 7 bases, V lost 3 bases, and 9 bases had no gene match. The CDR3 DNA reads as TGTGCCTTGTGGGAGCCGAAAGACGAGTTGGGCAAAAAAATCAAGGTATTT. Amino acid sequence: CALWEPKDELGKKIKVF.

The chain employs TRGV9 and TRGJP. Because TCRdb records no J gene, it was assigned here through a match of the DNA to germline. V was clipped by 0 bases and J by 2 bases; unmatched bases: 1. CDR3 size: 17 residues. Germline CDR1 GITISATS, CDR2 ISYDGTV (reference sequence). The CDR3 sequence is CALWEVRQELGKKIKVF. CDR3 nucleotides: TGTGCCTTGTGGGAGGTGCGGCAAGAGTTGGGCAAAAAAATCAAGGTATTT.

This clone occurred a few times. Given a much more abundant clone one base away, this may be a read error. The gene calls are TRGV9 and TRGJP. Here the J gene came from matching the DNA to germline, since TCRdb omits it. Germline CDR1 GITISATS, CDR2 ISYDGTV (reference sequence). CDR3 length equals 17 residues. The CDR3 nucleotides read TGTGCCTTGGGGGAGGTGTTGGGAGAGTTGGGCAAAAAAATCAAGGTATTT. Protein sequence: CALGEVLGELGKKIKVF.

This clone is judged hyperexpanded. This rearrangement joins TRGV9 to TRGJ1 or TRGJ2. Germline matching of the DNA provided the J gene here, since TCRdb leaves it blank. The V and J ends lost 0 bases and 3 bases, in that order; junction bases with no gene match: 8. The length of the CDR3 is 15 residues. The germline V gene has CDR1 GITISATS and CDR2 ISYDGTV (reference sequence). CDR3: CALWEVTSLYYKKLF. CDR3 bases: TGTGCCTTGTGGGAGGTGACCAGCCTTTATTATAAGAAACTCTTT.

By share of the sample, this clone is hyperexpanded. The chain couples TRGV9 to TRGJP. TCRdb does not report a J gene; here it was assigned by matching the DNA to germline references. The V segment lost 0 bases and the J segment 6 bases; nucleotides outside the gene matches: 2. The CDR3 is 16 residues long. CDR1 is GITISATS, CDR2 ISYDGTV, per germline (reference sequence). The CDR3 DNA reads TGTGCCTTGTGGGAGGTGGGAGAGTTGGGCAAAAAAATCAAGGTATTT. Its protein is CALWEVGELGKKIKVF.

By its share, this clone is large (0.1 to 1%). The same CDR3 also results from other DNA sequences found in this sample. V and J are TRGV9 and TRGJP. The J gene was missing in TCRdb and was found by matching the end of the DNA to germline. V lost 3 bases to trimming and J lost 6 bases; unmatched junction nucleotides: 2. CDR1 is GITISATS and CDR2 is ISYDGTV in the germline V gene (reference sequence). This CDR3 region has 15 residues. CDR3 loop: CALWERELGKKIKVF. The CDR3 DNA is TGTGCCTTGTGGGAGAGAGAGTTGGGCAAAAAAATCAAGGTATTT.

This clone was seen more than once but under ten times. A far larger clone is a single base away, which makes a read error likely. Other DNA sequences from this sample encode an identical CDR3 as well. The chain has TRGV9 and TRGJP. TCRdb offers no J gene call, so here the DNA was matched to germline to obtain one. This CDR3 contains 16 residues. From germline, CDR1 is GITISATS and CDR2 ISYDGTV (reference sequence). The CDR3, as DNA: TGTGCCTTGTGGGAGCTACAAGAGCTGGGCAAAAAAATCAAGGTATTT. Encoded protein: CALWELQELGKKIKVF.

Concerning this clone itself: This likely stems from a read error, as it lies one base from a far larger clone. Additional DNA sequences in this sample encode the identical CDR3. Here the V gene is TRGV9, but the J gene went uncalled. Germline V gene data show CDR1 as GITISATS and CDR2 as ISYDGTV (reference sequence). CDR3 length equals 12 residues. The CDR3 loop is CALWEAYYKKLF. The CDR3 region has the DNA TGTGCCTTGTGGGAGGCTTATTATAAGAAACTCTTC.

Note on this clone: A much more abundant neighbour one base away suggests this may be a read error. For the V gene the call is TRGV9; the J gene has no call. There are 19 residues in the CDR3. Germline V CDR1 and CDR2: GITISATS, ISYDGTV (reference sequence). For the CDR3, the DNA is TGTGCCTTGTGGGAGGTGCAAGAGGGTTGGGAGTTGGGCAAAAAAATCAATGTATTT. Encoded protein: CALWEVQEGWELGKKINVF.

This clone was counted only a few times. A much larger clone lies one base from this, so it may be a read error. This chain uses TRGV9 with TRGJ1 or TRGJ2. TCRdb does not report a J gene; here it was assigned by matching the DNA to germline references. V trimming: 0 bases; J trimming: 3 bases; junction bases outside the gene matches: 8. Germline-derived CDR1 and CDR2 are GITISATS and ISYDGTV (reference sequence). The CDR3 consists of 15 residues. CDR3: CALWEVASLYYKKLF. CDR3 sequence (DNA): TGTGCCTTGTGGGAGGTGGCCAGCCTTTATTATAAGAAACTCTTT.

By frequency in the sample, this clone is large. The chain recombines TRGV9 with TRGJP. The J gene comes from matching the DNA to germline here; TCRdb lacks it. Germline loops: CDR1 GITISATS, CDR2 ISYDGTV (reference sequence). This CDR3 comprises 16 residues. The junction had 1 base not matched to a gene; V was cut back by 3 bases and J by 2 bases. CDR3 nucleotides: TGTGCCTTGTGGGAGCGGCAAGAGTTGGGCAAAAAAATCAAGGTATTT. This gives the protein CALWERQELGKKIKVF.

By share of the sample, this clone is large. This may be a read error, as it is one base from a much larger clone. The chain combines TRGV3 with TRGJ1 or TRGJ2. CDR3 size: 11 residues. The germline V gene encodes CDR1 VTNTFY and CDR2 YDVSTARD (reference sequence). Here the CDR3 DNA reads TGTGCCACCCGGGACAGGCCTACGAAACTCTTT. It yields the protein CATRDRPTKLF.

This clone was counted only a few times. The TCRdb protein, from a much larger clone, departs from this DNA's translation at residue 5, likely by read error; the protein shown derives from the DNA. This chain connects TRGV9 to TRGJP. TCRdb offers no J gene call, so here the DNA was matched to germline to obtain one. Germline CDR1 reads GITISATS; CDR2 reads ISYDGTV (reference sequence). There are 16 residues in the CDR3. Here the CDR3 reads CALWGVIELGKKIKVF. The CDR3 bases are TGTGCCTTGTGGGGGGTGATAGAGTTGGGCAAAAAAATCAAGGTATTT.

This clone was found a few times. The protein that TCRdb holds for this DNA derives from a much larger clone and differs from the translated DNA at residue 4, which likely indicates a read error; the protein shown here is translated from the DNA. The rearrangement joins TRGV9 to TRGJP. TCRdb leaves out the J gene; it was filled in here by matching the DNA to germline. The CDR3 consists of 16 residues. Germline V gene data show CDR1 as GITISATS and CDR2 as ISYDGTV (reference sequence). CDR3 sequence (DNA): TGTGCCTTGCGGGAGGTGGGAGAGTTGGGCAAAAAAATCAAGGTATTT. It yields the protein CALREVGELGKKIKVF.

On this clone itself: A single base separates this from a much larger clone, so it may be a read error. This chain connects TRGV9 to TRGJP1. Assignment of the J gene here rests on matching the DNA to germline, because TCRdb gives none. This CDR3 contains 15 residues. The germline gives CDR1 GITISATS, CDR2 ISYDGTV (reference sequence). The DNA for the CDR3 is TGTGCCTTGTGGGAGGCGCGGACCACTGGTTGGCTCAAGATATTT. Amino acids: CALWEARTTGWLKIF.

In the case of this clone: This may stem from a read error, because a much larger clone lies one nucleotide away. Other DNA sequences from this sample encode an identical CDR3 as well. This rearrangement joins TRGV9 to TRGJP. The J gene comes from matching the DNA to germline here; TCRdb lacks it. The germline gives CDR1 GITISATS, CDR2 ISYDGTV (reference sequence). The V gene end was trimmed by 9 bases and the J gene end by 7 bases; junction bases not matched to a gene: 9. This CDR3 has 15 residues. CDR3 in amino acids: CALRVLELGKKIKVF. Written as DNA, the CDR3 is TGTGCCTTGCGGGTTTTGGAGTTGGGCAAAAAAATCAAGGTATTT.

By sample fraction, this clone is large. A read error may explain this, as a much larger clone is one base away. Other DNA variants within this sample encode the same CDR3. The chain has TRGV9 and TRGJP. The J gene is not listed in TCRdb, so it was assigned here from a DNA match to germline. V was pared by 1 base and J by 4 bases, with 1 base of the junction left unmatched. The CDR3 spans 16 residues. CDR1 is GITISATS, CDR2 ISYDGTV, per germline (reference sequence). Here the CDR3 DNA reads TGTGCCTTGTGGGAGGTCCAAGAGTTGGGCAAAAAAATCAAGGTATTT. Amino acids: CALWEVQELGKKIKVF.

By sample fraction, this clone is large. The same CDR3 is also encoded by other DNA sequences in this sample. This chain connects TRGV9 to TRGJP. The J gene is not listed in TCRdb, so it was assigned here from a DNA match to germline. The J segment lost 7 bases and the V segment lost 0 bases, leaving 21 bases of the junction unmatched. Germline CDR1 GITISATS, CDR2 ISYDGTV (reference sequence). This CDR3 is built from 22 residues. The DNA for the CDR3 is TGTGCCTTGTGGGAGGTGCAAGGGGTGCAACGGAGCCGGGAGTTGGGCAAAAAAATCAAGGTATTT. This translates into CALWEVQGVQRSRELGKKIKVF.

Judged by abundance, this clone is large (0.1 to 1%). This may arise from a read error, as a much more abundant clone is one base away. The same CDR3 also results from other DNA sequences found in this sample. The V call is TRGV9, the J call TRGJP. TCRdb offers no J gene call, so here the DNA was matched to germline to obtain one. The V gene's germline CDR1 is GITISATS and CDR2 ISYDGTV (reference sequence). Trimming took 0 bases from V and 7 from J; bases not matched to a gene: 3. The CDR3 covers 16 residues. The CDR3 DNA follows: TGTGCCTTGTGGGAGGTGCATGAGTTGGGCAAAAAAATCAAGGTATTT. This codes for CALWEVHELGKKIKVF.

Relative to its sample, this clone is large. Other DNA sequences in the sample encode the same CDR3. The chain is built from TRGV9 and TRGJP. Here the J gene was assigned by germline matching of the DNA, as TCRdb has none. Germline-derived CDR1 and CDR2 are GITISATS and ISYDGTV (reference sequence). This CDR3 contains 21 residues. Trimming removed 0 bases from V and 8 bases from J; junction bases left unmatched: 19. CDR3 amino acids: CALWEVPRYRGGKLGKKIKVF. For the CDR3, the DNA is TGTGCCTTGTGGGAGGTGCCGAGATATAGAGGTGGGAAGTTGGGCAAAAAAATCAAGGTATTT.

By sample share, this clone is large. With only one base between it and a far larger clone, this is likely a read error. The same CDR3 is also encoded by other DNA sequences in this sample. The V call is TRGV9, the J call TRGJP. Germline matching of the DNA provided the J gene here, since TCRdb leaves it blank. The CDR3 runs 16 residues. Germline CDR1 GITISATS, CDR2 ISYDGTV (reference sequence). The CDR3 is CALWELQELGKKIKVF. The CDR3 DNA reads TGCGCCTTGTGGGAGCTACAAGAGTTGGGCAAAAAAATCAAGGTATTT.

This clone is labeled large. The sample contains more than one DNA sequence encoding this CDR3. The chain employs TRGV9 and TRGJP. Because TCRdb records no J gene, it was assigned here through a match of the DNA to germline. CDR1 GITISATS and CDR2 ISYDGTV come from the germline V gene (reference sequence). V was pared by 2 bases and J by 4 bases, with 2 bases of the junction left unmatched. This CDR3 has 16 residues. CDR3 in amino acids: CALWEAQELGKKIKVF. For the CDR3, the DNA is TGTGCCTTGTGGGAGGCTCAAGAGTTGGGCAAAAAAATCAAGGTATTT.

Details on this clone: This sequence may be a read error, since a much larger clone differs from it by one base. The limits of the CDR3 on the DNA are not certain, so only TCRdb's listed CDR3 is given. No J gene call was made, and the V gene is TRGV5. Ends included, the CDR3 has 31 residues. Germline V gives CDR1 VINAFY, CDR2 YDVSNSKD. The CDR3 spells CATRDRHLIRNSLAVEQHWLSQVSIGRIQHF.

As concerns this clone: TCRdb's entry gives the protein of a much larger clone, which mismatches this DNA's translation at residue 5, likely from a read error; the protein reported here is translated from the DNA. V usage is TRGV9 and J usage is TRGJP. Matching the DNA to germline supplied the J gene, which TCRdb does not give. This CDR3 is 16 amino acids long. From germline, CDR1 is GITISATS and CDR2 ISYDGTV (reference sequence). For the CDR3, the DNA is TGTGCCTTGTGGGGGGTGGGAGAGTTGGGCAAAAAAATCAAGGTATTT. This sequence encodes CALWGVGELGKKIKVF.

This clone is labeled large. The V and J genes are TRGV5 and TRGJP1. The J gene was not available in TCRdb and was assigned here by matching the DNA to germline segments. Per the germline V gene, CDR1 is VINAFY and CDR2 is YDVSNSKD. The CDR3 contains 14 residues. Germline trimming cut 7 bases from V and 3 bases from J; bases unmatched to any gene: 8. The CDR3 region has the DNA TGTGCCACCTGTTGGTTCTCCACTGGTTGGTTCAAGATATTT. Its translation is CATCWFSTGWFKIF.

By frequency in the sample, this clone is large. The chain has TRGV9 and TRGJP. As TCRdb names no J gene, one was assigned here on the basis of a DNA match to germline. CDR1 is GITISATS, CDR2 ISYDGTV, per germline (reference sequence). J lost 7 bases, V lost 3 bases, and 9 bases had no gene match. This CDR3 is built from 17 residues. CDR3 DNA sequence: TGTGCCTTGTGGGAGTCCCTGGTGGAGTTGGGCAAAAAAATCAAGGTATTT. Translation: CALWESLVELGKKIKVF.

Regarding this clone: A far bigger clonotype differs at one base, so this is likely a read error. The V gene is TRGV8, the J gene TRGJ1 or TRGJ2. The J gene was missing in TCRdb and was found by matching the end of the DNA to germline. The CDR3 is made up of 14 amino acids. V lost 8 bases to trimming and J lost 2 bases; unmatched junction nucleotides: 12. Germline CDR1 is VENAVY and CDR2 is YDSYNSRV. This chain's CDR3 is CATYPRHYYYKKLF. The CDR3 DNA reads TGTGCCACCTACCCCCGCCACTATTATTATAAGAAACTCTTT.

This clone ranks as large. The chain has TRGV9 and TRGJP. The J gene was not available in TCRdb and was assigned here by matching the DNA to germline segments. The length of the CDR3 is 16 residues. Germline-derived CDR1 and CDR2 are GITISATS and ISYDGTV (reference sequence). J lost 8 bases, V lost 2 bases, and 6 bases had no gene match. The CDR3 sequence is CALWEATKLGKKIKVF. The CDR3 DNA is TGTGCCTTGTGGGAGGCTACTAAGTTGGGCAAAAAAATCAAGGTATTT.

This clone was seen more than once but under ten times. This rearrangement joins TRGV9 to TRGJP. Assignment of the J gene here rests on matching the DNA to germline, because TCRdb gives none. This CDR3 spans 15 amino acids. Germline CDR1 GITISATS, CDR2 ISYDGTV (reference sequence). After removal of 3 bases from V and 4 bases from J, the junction contained 0 bases not matched to a gene. The CDR3: CALWEQELGKKIKVF. CDR3 sequence (DNA): TGTGCCTTGTGGGAGCAAGAGTTGGGCAAAAAAATCAAGGTATTT.

This clone appeared a single time. One base away lies a much larger clone, so this may be a sequencing read error. The limits of the CDR3 on the DNA are not certain, so only TCRdb's listed CDR3 is given. The J gene went uncalled, whereas the V gene is TRGV4. The CDR3 spans 32 residues, counting both ends. The germline CDR1 and CDR2 sequences are EGSTGY and YDSYTSSV. The CDR3 region is CATWDGPFIIRNSLAVERHLLSQVSIGRIQHF.